This entry lists 14 T cell receptor beta chains sequenced from one sample in a study of T cell responses to AZD1222 COVID-19 vaccine (TCRdb year 2021). The time point label, as the study defines it: baseline before first vaccination. In the paper's terms, the treatment or condition label means: meningococcal conjugate vaccine given as trial control. The library came from the immunoSEQ multiplex PCR assay. In TCRdb, the immuneACCESS table is reduced to in-frame sequences with V and J assigned. These tables do not hold every clone; where another copy was compared, an unresolved V gene accounts for under half, and the others remain unexplained. The sample profile shows some 150,000 clones; roughly 93% of them were found once. The ten largest account for around 1% of the sample. Source: peripheral blood, taken on day 0 of MenACWY control vaccination. Every receptor here comes from an adult in good health.

This clone occurred once. The chain has TRBV20-1 and TRBJ2-1, with 14 bases that match TRBD2. V gave up 3 bases and J gave up 8 bases; unmatched junction bases: 15. The CDR3 runs 18 residues. The germline V gene encodes CDR1 DFQATT and CDR2 SNEGSKA (reference sequence). CDR3 amino acids: CSASWGLAGAIRRYEQFF. Written as DNA, the CDR3 is TGCAGTGCTAGTTGGGGACTAGCGGGAGCCATCCGGCGGTATGAGCAGTTCTTC.

V is TRBV4-3 and J is TRBJ1-1; tentative D call: TRBD1 (5 bases). Trimming removed 4 bases from V and 4 bases from J, with 13 bases in between. The CDR3 has 14 residues. CDR1 and CDR2 from the germline V gene are LGHNA and YSLEER. The chain's CDR3 is CASSPSGRGTEAFF. As DNA, the CDR3 is TGCGCCAGCAGCCCTTCAGGAAGGGGCACTGAAGCTTTCTTT.

V usage is TRBV6-1 and J usage is TRBJ2-1, with 8 nucleotides matching TRBD2. This CDR3 contains 17 residues. The J segment lost 0 bases and the V segment lost 0 bases, leaving 4 bases of the junction unmatched. Germline CDR1 is MNHNS and CDR2 is SASEGT. CDR3 nucleotides: TGTGCCAGCAGTGAAGCGGGTAGCGGGGACTCCTACAATGAGCAGTTCTTC. Its protein is CASSEAGSGDSYNEQFF.

This sequence joins TRBV21-1 and TRBJ1-2. TRBV21-1 is a known pseudogene. This CDR3 contains 13 residues. The DNA for the CDR3 is TGTGCCAGCAGCCCCCGACGGCCCTATGGCTACACCTTC. Protein product: CASSPRRPYGYTF.

CDR3 residues: CASRVEGQVQPLHF. The CDR3 DNA reads as TGCGCCAGCAGAGTGGAGGGACAGGTCCAACCCCTCCACTTT. This sequence joins TRBV5-1 and TRBJ1-6, with 8 bases identical to TRBD1. Looked up from germline, CDR1 is SGHRS and CDR2 is YFSETQ. After removal of 5 bases from V and 12 bases from J, the junction contained 10 bases not matched to a gene. The CDR3 sequence is 14 residues long.

This CDR3 reads CASSFLATNEKLFF. CDR3 in DNA: TGCGCCAGCAGCTTTTTGGCAACTAATGAAAAACTGTTTTTT. The chain couples TRBV5-1 to TRBJ1-4; no clear D. Deletions cut 2 bases from V and 0 bases from J, with 5 bases between. Germline loops: CDR1 SGHRS, CDR2 YFSETQ. The CDR3 contains 14 residues. The full variable domain, completed using reference TRBV5-1 and TRBJ1-4, is KAGVTQTPRYLIKTRGQQVTLSCSPISGHRSVSWYQQTPGQGLQFLFEYFSETQRNKGNFPGRFSGRQFSNSRSEMNVSTLELGDSALYLCASSFLATNEKLFFGSGTQLSVL.

The rearrangement uses TRBV5-5 and TRBJ1-6, with TRBD1 identical over 7 bases. Unmatched junction bases numbered 7, after V lost 4 bases and J lost 6 bases. This CDR3 region has 15 residues. The germline V gene encodes CDR1 SGHKS and CDR2 YYEKEE (reference sequence). CDR3 DNA sequence: TGTGCCAGCAGCCAAACAGGGGTTACTAATTCACCCCTCCACTTT. Protein product: CASSQTGVTNSPLHF. Together with reference TRBV5-5 and TRBJ1-6, the CDR3 gives the full variable domain: DAGVTQSPTHLIKTRGQQVTLRCSPISGHKSVSWYQQVLGQGPQFIFQYYEKEERGRGNFPDRFSARQFPNYSSELNVNALLLGDSALYLCASSQTGVTNSPLHFGNGTRLTVT.

The CDR3 DNA reads as TGTGCCAGCAGCACCCGGGACAGGGGGCGAGGGACCCAGTACTTC. Translated: CASSTRDRGRGTQYF. This chain links TRBV21-1 with TRBJ2-5; the table names TRBD1, a call not compared with the DNA. TRBV21-1 constitutes a pseudogene. This CDR3 comprises 15 residues.

In this sample, this clone turned up once. This chain links TRBV30 with TRBJ1-1, with a weak D call TRBD1 (5 bases). Germline CDR1 reads GTSNPN; CDR2 reads SVGIG (reference sequence). The CDR3 has 14 residues. V was trimmed by 0 bases and J by 5 bases, leaving 13 bases between them. The chain's CDR3 is CAWSVQEGNTEAFF. The DNA for the CDR3 is TGTGCCTGGAGTGTACAGGAAGGGAATACTGAAGCTTTCTTT.

This clone is a singleton in its sample. This chain's CDR3 is CASGLVRTGAFSTDTQYF. The CDR3 coding sequence is TGTGCTAGTGGTTTGGTTAGGACAGGAGCCTTTAGCACAGATACGCAGTATTTT. This chain uses TRBV12-5 with TRBJ2-3, with 7 bases aligning to TRBD1. Germline values: CDR1 LGHNT, CDR2 FRNRAP. The CDR3 spans 18 residues. V was clipped by 0 bases and J by 0 bases; unmatched bases: 9. The full variable domain, completed using reference TRBV12-5 and TRBJ2-3, is DARVTQTPRHKVTEMGQEVTMRCQPILGHNTVFWYRQTMMQGLELLAYFRNRAPLDDSGMPKDRFSAEMPDATLATLKIQPSEPRDSAVYFCASGLVRTGAFSTDTQYFGPGTRLTVL.

This sequence joins TRBV10-2 and TRBJ1-4, with D unclear. Germline values: CDR1 WSHSY, CDR2 SAAADI. The V gene lost 0 bases and the J gene lost 0 bases, with 8 bases spanning the gap. CDR3 size: 16 residues. The CDR3 loop is CASSESGFATNEKLFF. The CDR3, as DNA: TGCGCCAGCAGTGAGTCAGGGTTTGCAACTAATGAAAAACTGTTTTTT.

The chain uses TRBV18 and TRBJ1-4; D is perhaps TRBD1 (5 bases). V shed 2 bases and J shed 0 bases, with 10 bases lying between them. The CDR3 length is 16 residues. Germline CDR1 reads KGHSH; CDR2 reads LQKENI. CDR3 DNA sequence: TGTGCCAGCTCACCAGACAGCTATGCAACTAATGAAAAACTGTTTTTT. It yields the protein CASSPDSYATNEKLFF.

The chain has TRBV19 and TRBJ2-1; D is perhaps TRBD2 (5 bases). The CDR3 has 12 residues. Germline CDR1 reads LNHDA; CDR2 reads SQIVND (reference sequence). V was shortened by 2 bases and J by 6 bases, with 5 bases between the two germline ends. CDR3 loop: CASSIRGNEQFF. CDR3 nucleotide sequence: TGTGCCAGTAGTATACGGGGCAATGAGCAGTTCTTC.

The V call is TRBV24-1, the J call TRBJ2-1, with 10 bases that match TRBD2. CDR3 length: 20 amino acids. V dropped 1 base and J dropped 0; count of bases not matched to a gene: 11. Germline CDR1 KGHDR, CDR2 SFDVKD. The CDR3 loop is CATSDFYRTSGLSSYNEQFF. In DNA, the CDR3 is TGTGCCACCAGTGATTTTTACAGGACTAGCGGATTAAGCTCCTACAATGAGCAGTTCTTC.